This T cell receptor (beta chain) was observed in a study of blood T cells in healthy people across ages. Study-wide points: The lack of PBMC sorting stopped any conclusive naive versus antigen-experienced comparison.

Note on this clonotype: Antigen unknown.

The CDR3 has 11 residues. The germline V and J ends were trimmed by 7 bases and 10 bases, with 10 bases remaining between them. Germline CDR1 and CDR2: SGHAT and FQNNGV. A J-beta primer mix and a sample-barcoded 5' primer were used in a second PCR of about 7 to 12 cycles. A single record per CDR3 protein comes from TCRdb applying MiXCR to the 5' RACE reads. Altogether about 1.8 million distinct CDR3 sequences are present, around 48% being singletons, with the ten largest covering less than 2.5%. The origin of this receptor is a middle-aged woman in good health. The source material was blood. V gene TRBV11-2 combines with J gene TRBJ1-4; tentatively, D is TRBD1 (6 bases). The CDR3 spells CASNLQGKLFF. The CDR3 DNA follows: TGTGCCAGCAACCTACAGGGAAAACTGTTTTTT.